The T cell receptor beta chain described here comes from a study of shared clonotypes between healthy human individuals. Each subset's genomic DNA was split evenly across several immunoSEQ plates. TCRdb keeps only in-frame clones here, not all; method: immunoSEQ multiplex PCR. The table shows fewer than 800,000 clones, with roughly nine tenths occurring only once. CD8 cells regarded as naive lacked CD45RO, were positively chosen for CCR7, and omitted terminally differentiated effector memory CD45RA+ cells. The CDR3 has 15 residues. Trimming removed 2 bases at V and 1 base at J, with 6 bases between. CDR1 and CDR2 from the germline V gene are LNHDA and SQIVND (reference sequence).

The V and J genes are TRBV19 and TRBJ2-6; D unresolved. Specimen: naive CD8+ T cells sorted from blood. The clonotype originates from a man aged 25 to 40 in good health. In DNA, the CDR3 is TGTGCCAGTAGTATAACGAAGTCTGGGGCCAACGTCCTGACTTTC. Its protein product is CASSITKSGANVLTF.